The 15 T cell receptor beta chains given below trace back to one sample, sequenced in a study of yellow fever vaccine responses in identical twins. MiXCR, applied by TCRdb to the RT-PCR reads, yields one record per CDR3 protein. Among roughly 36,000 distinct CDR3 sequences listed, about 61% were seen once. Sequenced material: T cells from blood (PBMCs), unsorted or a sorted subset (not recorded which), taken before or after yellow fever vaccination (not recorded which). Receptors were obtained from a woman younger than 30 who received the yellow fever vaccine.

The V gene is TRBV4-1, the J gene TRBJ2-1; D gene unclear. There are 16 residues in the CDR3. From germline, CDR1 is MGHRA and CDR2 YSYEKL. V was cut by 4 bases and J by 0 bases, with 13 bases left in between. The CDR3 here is CASSRASSSSYNEQFF. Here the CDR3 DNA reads TGCGCCAGCAGCCGGGCCAGCTCGAGCTCCTACAATGAGCAGTTCTTC.

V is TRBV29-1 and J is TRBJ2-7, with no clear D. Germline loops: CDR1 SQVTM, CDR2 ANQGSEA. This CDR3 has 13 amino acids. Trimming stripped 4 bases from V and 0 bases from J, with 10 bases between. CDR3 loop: CSVGSGYSYEQYF. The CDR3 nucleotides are TGCAGCGTTGGATCCGGGTACTCCTACGAGCAGTACTTC.

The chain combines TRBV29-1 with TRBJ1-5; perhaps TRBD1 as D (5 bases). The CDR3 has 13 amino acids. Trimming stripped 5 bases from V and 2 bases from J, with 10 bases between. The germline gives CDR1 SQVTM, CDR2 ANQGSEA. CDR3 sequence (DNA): TGCAGCGTTAGGGACGGAGGCAATCAGCCCCAGCATTTT. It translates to CSVRDGGNQPQHF. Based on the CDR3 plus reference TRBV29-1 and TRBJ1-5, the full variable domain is SAVISQKPSRDICQRGTSLTIQCQVDSQVTMMFWYRQQPGQSLTLIATANQGSEATYESGFVIDKFPISRPNLTFSTLTVSNMSPEDSSIYLCSVRDGGNQPQHFGDGTRLSIL.

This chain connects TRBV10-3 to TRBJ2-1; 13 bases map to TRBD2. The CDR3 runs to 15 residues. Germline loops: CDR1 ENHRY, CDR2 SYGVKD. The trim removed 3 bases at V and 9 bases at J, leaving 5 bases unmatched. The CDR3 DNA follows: TGTGCCATCAGTGAAGGGACTAGCGGGGACGGTGAGCAGTTCTTC. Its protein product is CAISEGTSGDGEQFF.

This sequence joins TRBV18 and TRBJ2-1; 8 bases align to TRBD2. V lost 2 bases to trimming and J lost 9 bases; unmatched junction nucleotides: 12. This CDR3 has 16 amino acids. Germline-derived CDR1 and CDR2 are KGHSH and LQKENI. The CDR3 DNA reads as TGTGCCAGCTCACCAGGAATGGGAAGTAGCGGGACTGAGCAGTTCTTC. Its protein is CASSPGMGSSGTEQFF.

CDR3 loop: CASSRDRWGEQYF. CDR3 nucleotides: TGTGCCAGCAGCCGAGACAGGTGGGGCGAGCAGTACTTC. This chain joins TRBV7-7 and TRBJ2-7, with a possible D match to TRBD1 (6 bases). Germline values: CDR1 SSHAT, CDR2 FNYEAQ (reference sequence). The V end was cut by 5 bases, the J end by 6 bases, with 14 bases between. The CDR3 is made up of 13 amino acids. Based on the CDR3 plus reference TRBV7-7 and TRBJ2-7, the full variable domain is GAGVSQSPRYKVTKRGQDVTLRCDPISSHATLYWYQQALGQGPEFLTYFNYEAQPDKSGLPSDRFSAERPEGSISTLTIQRTEQRDSAMYRCASSRDRWGEQYFGPGTRLTVT.

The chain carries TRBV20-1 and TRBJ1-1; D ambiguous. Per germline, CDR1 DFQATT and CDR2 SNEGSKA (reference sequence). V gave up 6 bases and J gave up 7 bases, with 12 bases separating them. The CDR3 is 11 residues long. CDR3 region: CSASKRGEAFF. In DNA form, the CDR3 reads TGCAGTGCCAGTAAGCGGGGTGAAGCTTTCTTT.

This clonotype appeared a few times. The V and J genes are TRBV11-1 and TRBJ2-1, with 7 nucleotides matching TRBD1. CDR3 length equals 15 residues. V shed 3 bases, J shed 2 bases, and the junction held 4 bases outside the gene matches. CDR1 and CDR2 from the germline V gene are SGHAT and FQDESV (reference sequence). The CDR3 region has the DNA TGTGCCAGCAGCTTCCGGGACAGCCCCTACAATGAGCAGTTCTTC. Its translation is CASSFRDSPYNEQFF.

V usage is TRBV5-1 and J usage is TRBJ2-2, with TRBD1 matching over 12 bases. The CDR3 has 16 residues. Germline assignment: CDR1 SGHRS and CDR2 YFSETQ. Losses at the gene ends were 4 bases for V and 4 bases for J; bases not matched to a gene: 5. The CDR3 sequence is CASSGGQGAATGELFF. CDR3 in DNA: TGCGCCAGCAGCGGGGGACAGGGGGCGGCCACCGGGGAGCTGTTTTTT. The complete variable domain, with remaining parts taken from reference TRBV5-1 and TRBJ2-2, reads KAGVTQTPRYLIKTRGQQVTLSCSPISGHRSVSWYQQTPGQGLQFLFEYFSETQRNKGNFPGRFSGRQFSNSRSEMNVSTLELGDSALYLCASSGGQGAATGELFFGEGSRLTVL.

CDR3 DNA sequence: TGTGCCAGCAGCTTAGTTCTTAGCGGGGGTCTCTACAATGAGCAGTTCTTC. This sequence encodes CASSLVLSGGLYNEQFF. The chain has TRBV11-2 and TRBJ2-1; 9 bases match TRBD2. Germline loops: CDR1 SGHAT, CDR2 FQNNGV. This CDR3 spans 17 amino acids. V gave up 1 base and J gave up 3 bases; unmatched junction bases: 7.

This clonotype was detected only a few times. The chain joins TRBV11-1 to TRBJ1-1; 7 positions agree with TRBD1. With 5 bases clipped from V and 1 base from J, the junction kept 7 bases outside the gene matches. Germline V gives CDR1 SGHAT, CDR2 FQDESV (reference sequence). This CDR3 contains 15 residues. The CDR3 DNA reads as TGTGCCAGCAGCAGAACCGGGACAGCGAACACTGAAGCTTTCTTT. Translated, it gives CASSRTGTANTEAFF. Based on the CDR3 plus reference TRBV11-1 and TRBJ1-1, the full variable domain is EAEVAQSPRYKITEKSQAVAFWCDPISGHATLYWYRQILGQGPELLVQFQDESVVDDSQLPKDRFSAERLKGVDSTLKIQPAELGDSAMYLCASSRTGTANTEAFFGQGTRLTVV.

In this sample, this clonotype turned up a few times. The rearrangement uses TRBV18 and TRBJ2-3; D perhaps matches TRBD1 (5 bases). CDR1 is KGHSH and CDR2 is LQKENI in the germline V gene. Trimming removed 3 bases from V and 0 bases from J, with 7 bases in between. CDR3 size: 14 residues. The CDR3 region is CASSPRQSTDTQYF. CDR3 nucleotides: TGTGCCAGCTCACCCCGACAGAGCACAGATACGCAGTATTTT. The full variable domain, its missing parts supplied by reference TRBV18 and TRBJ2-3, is NAGVMQNPRHLVRRRGQEARLRCSPMKGHSHVYWYRQLPEEGLKFMVYLQKENIIDESGMPKERFSAEFPKEGPSILRIQQVVRGDSAAYFCASSPRQSTDTQYFGPGTRLTVL.

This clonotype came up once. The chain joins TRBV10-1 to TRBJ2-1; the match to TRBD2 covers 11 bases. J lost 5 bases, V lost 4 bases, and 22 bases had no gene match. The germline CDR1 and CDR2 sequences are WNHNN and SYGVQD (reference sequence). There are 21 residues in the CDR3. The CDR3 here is CASSGNRGGSGTSGLHNEQFF. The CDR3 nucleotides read TGCGCCAGCAGTGGAAACAGGGGGGGCTCCGGGACTAGCGGCCTACACAATGAGCAGTTCTTC.

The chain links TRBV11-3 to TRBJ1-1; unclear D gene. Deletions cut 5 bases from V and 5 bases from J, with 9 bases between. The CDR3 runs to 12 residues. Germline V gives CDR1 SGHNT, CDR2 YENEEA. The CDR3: CASSHEGTEAFF. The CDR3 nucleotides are TGTGCCAGCAGCCATGAAGGGACTGAAGCTTTCTTT.

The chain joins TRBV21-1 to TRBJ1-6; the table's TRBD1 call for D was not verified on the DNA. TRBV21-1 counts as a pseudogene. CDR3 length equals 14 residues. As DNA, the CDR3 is TGTGCCAGCAGCAAGGGACAGTCAGCCCCTTCCCTCCACTTT. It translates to CASSKGQSAPSLHF.